A few counts support the clone carrying this T cell receptor (beta chain). The antigen is not known. The record originates from a study of CD8 T cells in ankylosing spondylitis. Findings and limits, study-wide: Blood from ankylosing spondylitis patients appeared to carry a characteristic roughly 8-variant TCR beta motif.

Germline loops: CDR1 ENHRY, CDR2 SYGVKD. This CDR3 is built from 17 residues. The V segment lost 3 bases and the J segment 2 bases; nucleotides outside the gene matches: 5. One entry per CDR3 protein results from TCRdb running MiXCR on the 5' RACE reads. The sample records about 130,000 distinct CDR3 sequences, approximately 17% being singletons. This clonotype originated in a male donor with ankylosing spondylitis. The chain has TRBV10-3 and TRBJ2-1, with 12 bases aligning to TRBD2. Sequencing used blood, either unsorted or a sorted T cell fraction (not recorded which). CDR3 region: CAISDPRTSGTYNEQFF. CDR3 coding DNA: TGTGCCATCAGTGACCCAAGGACTAGCGGGACCTACAATGAGCAGTTCTTC.